Each of the 20 T cell receptor beta chains below was sequenced from the same sample in a study of monozygotic twins with inflammatory bowel disease. TCRdb reworked the 5' RACE reads into one entry per CDR3 protein, no DNA. Found here are about 140,000 distinct CDR3 sequences; the top ten clones hold roughly 1.2%. The source material was blood. These receptors were obtained from a human donor with ulcerative colitis or Crohn's disease, or a healthy co-twin of an affected twin (not recorded which).

The chain links TRBV5-1 to TRBJ2-1; no DNA is available, so the TRBD2 call from TCRdb remains unchecked. The length of the CDR3 is 18 residues. Germline values: CDR1 SGHRS, CDR2 YFSETQ. The CDR3 is CASSLAPMTSGGGNEQFF.

The genes are TRBV6-5 and TRBJ2-3. CDR1 and CDR2 from the germline V gene are MNHEY and SVGAGI. The CDR3 consists of 13 residues. The CDR3 spells CASSRIGTDTQYF.

The chain links TRBV27 to TRBJ1-1. The CDR3 sequence is 17 residues long. The germline CDR1 and CDR2 sequences are MNHEY and SMNVEV (reference sequence). This CDR3 reads CASSLSGDQRVLTEAFF.

This rearrangement joins TRBV4-2 to TRBJ2-4; the D call of TRBD2 rests on TCRdb alone, since no DNA is present to check it. Germline V CDR1 and CDR2: LGHNA, YNFKEQ. The CDR3 has 19 amino acids. This CDR3 is CASSQFWKDGRLAKNIQYF.

The chain couples TRBV20-1 to TRBJ2-1; TCRdb designates TRBD2, a call that cannot be tested without DNA. Looked up from germline, CDR1 is DFQATT and CDR2 is SNEGSKA (reference sequence). The CDR3 is made up of 14 amino acids. CDR3 sequence: CSAWGLGSYNEQFF.

The chain is built from TRBV5-1 and TRBJ2-7. In germline, CDR1 is SGHRS, CDR2 YFSETQ. This CDR3 has 15 residues. The CDR3 sequence: CASSLASGNSYEQYF.

This sequence joins TRBV21-1 and TRBJ2-4; the D call from TCRdb, TRBD2, cannot be confirmed without DNA. TRBV21-1 is tagged as a pseudogene. The CDR3 length is 17 residues. This CDR3 is CASRLPGLAEAKNIQYF.

The chain combines TRBV5-1 with TRBJ2-1; there is no DNA to check the TCRdb D call of TRBD2. The CDR3 is made up of 13 amino acids. Germline lookup yields CDR1 SGHRS and CDR2 YFSETQ. The CDR3 reads CASRASAANEQFF. Filled out from reference TRBV5-1 and TRBJ2-1, the complete variable domain reads KAGVTQTPRYLIKTRGQQVTLSCSPISGHRSVSWYQQTPGQGLQFLFEYFSETQRNKGNFPGRFSGRQFSNSRSEMNVSTLELGDSALYLCASRASAANEQFFGPGTRLTVL.

The CDR3 sequence: CASTLWEGAQREAFF. The chain couples TRBV12-3 or TRBV12-4 to TRBJ1-1; TCRdb selects TRBD1, and the lack of DNA leaves this call unchecked. The CDR3 totals 15 residues.

V and J are TRBV20-1 and TRBJ2-1. The CDR3 runs to 11 residues. Looked up from germline, CDR1 is DFQATT and CDR2 is SNEGSKA (reference sequence). The CDR3 here is CSAAEVNEQFF.

The chain employs TRBV5-1 and TRBJ2-1; no DNA is available, so the TRBD2 call from TCRdb remains unchecked. CDR1 is SGHRS and CDR2 is YFSETQ in the germline V gene. The CDR3 extends over 17 amino acids. The CDR3 spells CASTYLRTSGTYNEQFF.

This rearrangement joins TRBV12-3 or TRBV12-4 to TRBJ2-2. This CDR3 is 14 amino acids long. CDR3 residues: CASSLFEGTGELFF.

J is TRBJ1-1 and V is TRBV2. This CDR3 comprises 11 residues. Per the germline V gene, CDR1 is SNHLY and CDR2 is FYNNEI. CDR3: CASSEVWVAFF.

This chain joins TRBV24-1 and TRBJ1-2; the D gene TCRdb calls, TRBD1, cannot be checked with no DNA. The germline V gene has CDR1 KGHDR and CDR2 SFDVKD. The CDR3 consists of 11 residues. This CDR3 reads CATSTGHGYTF.

The genes are TRBV25-1 and TRBJ2-2; TCRdb names TRBD2, which stays unverified in the absence of DNA. Per germline, CDR1 MGHDK and CDR2 SYGVNS. The CDR3 sequence is 19 residues long. CDR3 residues: CASSDYHALAGGLTGELFF.

This clonotype ranks as medium-sized in terms of frequency. This chain connects TRBV6-5 to TRBJ2-1; absent DNA, TCRdb's TRBD2 call cannot be checked. The CDR3 is made up of 16 amino acids. Germline CDR1 is MNHEY and CDR2 is SVGAGI. This CDR3 is CASSYSASGSNNEQFF.

The rearrangement uses TRBV24-1 and TRBJ1-2. Germline CDR1 and CDR2: KGHDR and SFDVKD. The CDR3 sequence is 12 residues long. CDR3 sequence reads: CATSDSNYGYTF.

The chain uses TRBV19 and TRBJ1-3. Per the germline V gene, CDR1 is LNHDA and CDR2 is SQIVND (reference sequence). This CDR3 comprises 14 residues. This CDR3 reads CASSTGTSGNTIYF.

The chain links TRBV4-3 to TRBJ2-7; the D call from TCRdb, TRBD2, cannot be confirmed without DNA. Germline CDR1 is LGHNA and CDR2 is YSLEER. The CDR3 covers 16 residues. The CDR3 here is CASSQDSTDYTYEQYF.

V gene TRBV7-2 combines with J gene TRBJ2-1; the D gene TCRdb calls, TRBD2, cannot be checked with no DNA. The CDR3 has 13 residues. Germline V gives CDR1 SGHTA, CDR2 FQGNSA. CDR3 in amino acids: CASSPPGLRGGVF.